This section outlines one TCR beta chain sequence together with its context. Its antigen is unidentified. These data come from a study of T cell responses to AZD1222 COVID-19 vaccine. Whole-study findings and limits: Only 5 to 7 AZD1222 recipients tested seropositive at baseline.

Germline CDR1 and CDR2: SGHRS and YFSETQ. The CDR3 extends over 14 amino acids. V lost 0 bases to trimming and J lost 1 base, with 7 bases between them. This table comes from immunoSEQ multiplex PCR, and its TCRdb copy is limited to in-frame clones, with some not included. The table includes roughly 120,000 clones, approximately 83% detected once. V is TRBV5-1 and J is TRBJ2-5; D gene uncertain. The receptor was isolated from an adult in good health. Sequencing was performed on peripheral blood, taken on day 0 of AZD1222 vaccination. The CDR3 DNA is TGCGCCAGCAGCTTGGCCAACCCCCAAGAGACCCAGTACTTC. Amino acid sequence: CASSLANPQETQYF.